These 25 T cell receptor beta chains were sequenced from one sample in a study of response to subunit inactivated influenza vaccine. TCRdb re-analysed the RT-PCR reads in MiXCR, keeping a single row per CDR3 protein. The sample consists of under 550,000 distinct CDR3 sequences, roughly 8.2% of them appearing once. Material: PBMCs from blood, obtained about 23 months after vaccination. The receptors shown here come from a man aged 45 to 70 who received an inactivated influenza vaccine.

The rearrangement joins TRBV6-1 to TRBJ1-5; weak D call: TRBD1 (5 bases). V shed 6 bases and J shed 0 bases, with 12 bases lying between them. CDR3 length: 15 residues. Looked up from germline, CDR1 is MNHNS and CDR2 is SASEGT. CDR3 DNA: TGTGCCAGCAGAACAGACAGATATAGCAATCAGCCCCAGCATTTT. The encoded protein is CASRTDRYSNQPQHF.

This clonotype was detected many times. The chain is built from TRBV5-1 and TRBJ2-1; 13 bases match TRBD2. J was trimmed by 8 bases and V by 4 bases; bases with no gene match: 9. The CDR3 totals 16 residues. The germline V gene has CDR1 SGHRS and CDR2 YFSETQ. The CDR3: CASSPLAGGPSDEQFF. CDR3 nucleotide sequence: TGCGCCAGCAGCCCACTAGCGGGAGGGCCCTCAGATGAGCAGTTCTTC.

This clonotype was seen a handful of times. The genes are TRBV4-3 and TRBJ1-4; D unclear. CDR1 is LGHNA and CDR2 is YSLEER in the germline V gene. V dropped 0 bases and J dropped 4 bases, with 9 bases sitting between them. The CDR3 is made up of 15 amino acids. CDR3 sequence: CASSQELYHNEKLFF. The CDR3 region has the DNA TGCGCCAGCAGCCAAGAACTTTACCATAATGAAAAACTGTTTTTT.

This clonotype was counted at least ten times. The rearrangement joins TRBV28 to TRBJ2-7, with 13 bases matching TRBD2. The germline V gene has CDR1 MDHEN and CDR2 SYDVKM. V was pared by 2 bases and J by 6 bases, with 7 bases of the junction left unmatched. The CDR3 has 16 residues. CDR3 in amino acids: CASSLQLLAGGSEQYF. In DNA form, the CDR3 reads TGTGCCAGCAGTTTACAACTACTAGCGGGAGGGTCCGAGCAGTACTTC.

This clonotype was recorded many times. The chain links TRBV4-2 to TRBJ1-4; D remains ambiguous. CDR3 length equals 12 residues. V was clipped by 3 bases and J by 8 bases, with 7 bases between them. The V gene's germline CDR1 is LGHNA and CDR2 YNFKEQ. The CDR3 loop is CASSQRSEKLFF. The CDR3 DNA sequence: TGTGCCAGCAGCCAGAGAAGCGAAAAACTGTTTTTT.

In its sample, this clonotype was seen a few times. The chain's CDR3 is CASSRGTSGNNEQFF. CDR3 DNA: TGTGCCAGCAGCCGGGGGACTAGCGGAAACAATGAGCAGTTCTTC. The chain has TRBV7-9 and TRBJ2-1; 11 nucleotides agree with TRBD2. This CDR3 has 15 amino acids. Germline V gene sequence: CDR1 SEHNR, CDR2 FQNEAQ (reference sequence). V lost 5 bases and J lost 5; bases outside the gene matches: 5. Full variable domain (outside the CDR3, taken from reference TRBV7-9 and TRBJ2-1): DTGVSQNPRHKITKRGQNVTFRCDPISEHNRLYWYRQTLGQGPEFLTYFQNEAQLEKSRLLSDRFSAERPKGSFSTLEIQRTEQGDSAMYLCASSRGTSGNNEQFFGPGTRLTVL.

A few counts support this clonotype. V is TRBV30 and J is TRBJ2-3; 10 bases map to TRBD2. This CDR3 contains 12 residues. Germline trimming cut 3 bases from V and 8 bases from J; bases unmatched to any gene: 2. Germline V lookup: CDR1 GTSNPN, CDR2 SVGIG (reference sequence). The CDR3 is CAWRLAGTTQYF. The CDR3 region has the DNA TGTGCCTGGAGACTAGCGGGGACTACGCAGTATTTT.

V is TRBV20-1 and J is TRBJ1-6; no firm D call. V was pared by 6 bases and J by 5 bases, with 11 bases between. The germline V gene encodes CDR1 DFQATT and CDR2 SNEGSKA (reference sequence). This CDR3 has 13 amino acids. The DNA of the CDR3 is TGCAGTGCGGGCGGTCAAAATAATTCACCCCTCCACTTT. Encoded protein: CSAGGQNNSPLHF.

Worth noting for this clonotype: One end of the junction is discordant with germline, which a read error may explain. This chain's CDR3 is CAGSRDRSSYEQYF. The DNA of the CDR3 is TGTGCCGGCAGCCGGGACAGAAGCTCCTACGAGCAGTACTTC. V usage is TRBV2 and J usage is TRBJ2-7, with 7 positions matching TRBD1. The CDR3 is made up of 14 amino acids. Germline CDR1 reads SNHLY; CDR2 reads FYNNEI.

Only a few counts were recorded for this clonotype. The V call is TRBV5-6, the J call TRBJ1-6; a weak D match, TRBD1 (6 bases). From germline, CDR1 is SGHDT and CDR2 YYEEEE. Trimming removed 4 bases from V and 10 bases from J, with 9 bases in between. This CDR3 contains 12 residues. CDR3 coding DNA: TGTGCCAGCAGCCCAGGGGTATCACCCCTCCACTTT. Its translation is CASSPGVSPLHF.

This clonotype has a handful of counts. The CDR3 DNA reads as TGTGCCAGCAGCATACGCAGGGAGAACACTGAAGCTTTCTTT. Translation: CASSIRRENTEAFF. The rearrangement links TRBV11-2 to TRBJ1-1; D possibly corresponds to TRBD1 (5 bases). The CDR3 consists of 14 residues. Germline V CDR1 and CDR2: SGHAT, FQNNGV. V was trimmed by 5 bases and J by 1 base, leaving 11 bases between them.

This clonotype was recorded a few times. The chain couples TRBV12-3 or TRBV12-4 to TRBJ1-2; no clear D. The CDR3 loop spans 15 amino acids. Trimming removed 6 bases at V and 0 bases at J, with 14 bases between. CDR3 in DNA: TGTGCCAGCAGCGACCCGGGGATAGCTAACTATGGCTACACCTTC. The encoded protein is CASSDPGIANYGYTF.

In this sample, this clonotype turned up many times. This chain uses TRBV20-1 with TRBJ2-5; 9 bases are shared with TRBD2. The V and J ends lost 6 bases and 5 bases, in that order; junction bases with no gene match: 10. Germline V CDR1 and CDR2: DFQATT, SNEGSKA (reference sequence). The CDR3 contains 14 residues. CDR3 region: CSAPSGVLRETQYF. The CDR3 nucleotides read TGCAGTGCACCTAGCGGGGTTTTGCGGGAGACCCAGTACTTC.

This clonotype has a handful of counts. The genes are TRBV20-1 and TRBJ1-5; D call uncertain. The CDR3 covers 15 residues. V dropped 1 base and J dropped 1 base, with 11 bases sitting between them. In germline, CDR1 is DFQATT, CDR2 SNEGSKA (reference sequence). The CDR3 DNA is TGCAGTGCTAGAGCAGGACGGCTCAGCAATCAGCCCCAGCATTTT. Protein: CSARAGRLSNQPQHF.

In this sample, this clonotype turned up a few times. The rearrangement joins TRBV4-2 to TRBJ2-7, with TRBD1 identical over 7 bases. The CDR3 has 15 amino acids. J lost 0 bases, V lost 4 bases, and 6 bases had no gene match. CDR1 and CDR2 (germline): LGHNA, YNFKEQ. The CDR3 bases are TGTGCCAGCAGCCGAGAACAGGGGAGCTCCTACGAGCAGTACTTC. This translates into CASSREQGSSYEQYF.

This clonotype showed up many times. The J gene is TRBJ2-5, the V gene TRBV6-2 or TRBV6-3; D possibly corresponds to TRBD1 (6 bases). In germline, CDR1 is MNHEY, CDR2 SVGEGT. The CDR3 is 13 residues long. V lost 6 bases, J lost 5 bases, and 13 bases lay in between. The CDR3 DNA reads TGTGCCAGCAGCCACGGACAGAGGGAGACCCAGTACTTC. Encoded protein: CASSHGQRETQYF.

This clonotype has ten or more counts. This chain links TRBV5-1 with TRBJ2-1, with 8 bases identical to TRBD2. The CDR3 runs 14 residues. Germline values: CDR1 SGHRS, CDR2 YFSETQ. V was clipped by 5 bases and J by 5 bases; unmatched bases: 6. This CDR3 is CASSPSGRHNEQFF. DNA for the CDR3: TGCGCCAGCAGTCCTAGCGGGCGGCACAATGAGCAGTTCTTC.

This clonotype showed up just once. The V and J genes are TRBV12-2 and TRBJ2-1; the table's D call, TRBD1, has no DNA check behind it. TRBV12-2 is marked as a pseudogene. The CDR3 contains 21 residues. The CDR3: CASRLAQIPHSGHRGFNEQFF. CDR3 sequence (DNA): TGTGCAAGTCGCTTAGCGCAGATCCCCCATTCGGGGCACAGGGGGTTCAATGAGCAGTTCTTC.

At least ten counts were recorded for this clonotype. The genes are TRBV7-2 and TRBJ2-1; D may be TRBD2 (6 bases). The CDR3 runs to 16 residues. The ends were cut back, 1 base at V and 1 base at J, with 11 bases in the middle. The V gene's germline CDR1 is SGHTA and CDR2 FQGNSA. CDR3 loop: CASSLEGLASYNEQFF. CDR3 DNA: TGTGCCAGCAGCTTAGAAGGCCTAGCGTCCTACAATGAGCAGTTCTTC.

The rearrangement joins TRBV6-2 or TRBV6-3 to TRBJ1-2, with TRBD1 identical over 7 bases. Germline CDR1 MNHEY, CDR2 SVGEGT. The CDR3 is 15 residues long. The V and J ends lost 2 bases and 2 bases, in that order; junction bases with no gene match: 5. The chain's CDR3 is CASSYPGQLNYGYTF. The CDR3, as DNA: TGTGCCAGCAGTTACCCGGGACAGTTGAACTATGGCTACACCTTC.

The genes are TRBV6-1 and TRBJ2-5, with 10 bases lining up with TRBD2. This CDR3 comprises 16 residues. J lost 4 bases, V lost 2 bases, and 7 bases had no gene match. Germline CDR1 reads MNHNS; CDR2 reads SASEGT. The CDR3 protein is CASSERTSGIRETQYF. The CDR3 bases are TGTGCCAGCAGTGAAAGGACTAGCGGTATAAGAGAGACCCAGTACTTC.

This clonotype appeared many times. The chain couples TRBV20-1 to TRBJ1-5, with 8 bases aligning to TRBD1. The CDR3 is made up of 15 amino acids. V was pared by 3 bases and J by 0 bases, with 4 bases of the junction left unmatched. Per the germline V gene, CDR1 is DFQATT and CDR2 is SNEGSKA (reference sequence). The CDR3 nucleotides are TGCAGTGCTAGGGGGACAGGATATAGCAATCAGCCCCAGCATTTT. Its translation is CSARGTGYSNQPQHF.

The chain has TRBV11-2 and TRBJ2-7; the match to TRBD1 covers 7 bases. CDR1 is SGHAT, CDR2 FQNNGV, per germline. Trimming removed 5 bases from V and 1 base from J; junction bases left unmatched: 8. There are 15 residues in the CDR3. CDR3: CASSGRQGSSYEQYF. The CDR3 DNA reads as TGTGCCAGCAGCGGCCGACAGGGCAGTTCCTACGAGCAGTACTTC.

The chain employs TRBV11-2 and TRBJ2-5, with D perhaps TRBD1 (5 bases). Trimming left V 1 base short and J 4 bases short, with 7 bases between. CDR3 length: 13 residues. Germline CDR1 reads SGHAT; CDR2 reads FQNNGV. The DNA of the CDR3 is TGTGCCAGCAGCTTAGTCCAGGGAGAGACCCAGTACTTC. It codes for CASSLVQGETQYF.

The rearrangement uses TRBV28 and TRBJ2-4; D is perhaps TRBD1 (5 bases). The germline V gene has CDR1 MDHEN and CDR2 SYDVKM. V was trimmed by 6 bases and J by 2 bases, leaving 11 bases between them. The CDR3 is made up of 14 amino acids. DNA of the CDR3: TGTGCCAGCAGCGCGCAGGGAACCAAAAACATTCAGTACTTC. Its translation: CASSAQGTKNIQYF.